These T cell receptor beta chains were read from a single sample in a study of OX40 agonist ivuxolimab in advanced cancers. Sequenced by immunoSEQ multiplex PCR; TCRdb stores in-frame clones only, minus some. The data show about 84,000 clones, approximately 89% seen once. This sample comprised CD4+ or CD8+ T cells sorted from blood, obtained in a trial of the OX40 agonist ivuxolimab. The receptor set was obtained from an adult with an advanced solid tumor such as melanoma, head and neck, liver or kidney cancer. CDR3s include the opening cysteine and the closing phenylalanine or tryptophan. Each record gives: V gene, J gene, D gene, clone size, CDR3 protein, CDR3 DNA. A D gene is named only where the DNA matches it firmly. Size is omitted from some rows. Given values are once, few, many or a class for expanded clones.

TRBV18	TRBJ1-1	.	.	CASSLGRGLNTEAFF	TGTGCCAGCTCGCTTGGGAGGGGACTGAACACTGAAGCTTTCTTT
TRBV6-1	TRBJ2-7	TRBD1	.	CASSERSQGVYEQYF	TGTGCCAGCAGTGAAAGGTCCCAGGGGGTTTACGAGCAGTACTTC
TRBV6-6	TRBJ1-5	.	.	CASNRDRNNNQPQHF	TGTGCCAGCAATAGAGACAGGAATAACAATCAGCCCCAGCATTTT
TRBV13	TRBJ1-1	.	.	CASSRPGSGNTEAFF	TGTGCCAGCAGCCGACCAGGGTCGGGGAACACTGAAGCTTTCTTT
TRBV30	TRBJ2-7	.	.	CAWSTPGLYEQYF	TGTGCCTGGAGTACCCCGGGGCTTTACGAGCAGTACTTC
TRBV9	TRBJ2-1	.	.	CASSVAPLGEQFF	TGTGCCAGCAGCGTAGCTCCCCTGGGTGAGCAGTTCTTC
TRBV7-5	TRBJ1-5	.	.	CARSQQYSNQPQHF	TGTGCCAGAAGTCAACAATATAGCAATCAGCCCCAGCATTTT
TRBV7-2	TRBJ2-7	.	once	CASSPPGSFYEQYF	TGTGCCAGCAGCCCACCCGGGAGCTTCTACGAGCAGTACTTC
TRBV10-1	TRBJ2-2	.	.	CASSERNTGELFF	TGCGCCAGCAGTGAGCGTAACACCGGGGAGCTGTTTTTT
TRBV28	TRBJ1-6	TRBD1	.	CASREMTGGGNSPLHF	TGTGCCAGCAGAGAGATGACAGGGGGCGGTAATTCACCCCTCCACTTT
TRBV5-6	TRBJ2-7	.	.	CASSLVGVAYEQYF	TGTGCCAGCAGCTTGGTGGGGGTCGCCTACGAGCAGTACTTC
TRBV18	TRBJ1-5	.	once	CASSRGEVIAQHF	TGTGCCAGCTCACGGGGGGAGGTGATAGCCCAGCATTTT
TRBV5-6	TRBJ1-2	.	once	CASSLLDRYYGYTF	TGTGCCAGCAGCTTGTTGGACCGGTACTATGGCTACACCTTC
TRBV7-7	TRBJ2-1	TRBD2	.	CASSQLAGAYNEQFF	TGTGCTAGCAGCCAACTAGCGGGAGCCTACAATGAGCAGTTCTTC
TRBV7-2	TRBJ2-7	.	.	CASSLVGVRHEQYF	TGTGCCAGCAGCTTAGTTGGGGTCCGGCACGAGCAGTACTTC
TRBV6-5	TRBJ1-6	.	few	CATTQGPQGGSPLHF	TGTGCCACAACCCAGGGGCCTCAAGGGGGTTCACCCCTCCACTTT
TRBV7-9	TRBJ2-5	.	.	CASSLGRGLYQETQYF	TGTGCCAGCAGCTTAGGTCGGGGTTTGTACCAAGAGACCCAGTACTTC
TRBV30	TRBJ1-2	.	.	CAWSRGSKSGYTF	TGTGCCTGGAGTCGGGGGTCGAAAAGTGGCTACACCTTC
TRBV7-9	TRBJ2-1	TRBD2	once	CAGTLGGNEQFF	TGTGCCGGAACCCTGGGGGGGAATGAGCAGTTCTTC
TRBV2	TRBJ2-7	.	.	CASRQGVSYEQYF	TGTGCCAGCAGACAGGGTGTTTCCTACGAGCAGTACTTC
TRBV15	TRBJ2-7	.	.	CATSRDRAVHYEQYF	TGTGCCACCAGCAGAGATCGGGCCGTACACTACGAGCAGTACTTC
TRBV7-2	TRBJ1-5	.	.	CASSLMQFNQPQHF	TGTGCCAGCAGCTTAATGCAGTTCAATCAGCCCCAGCATTTT
TRBV28	TRBJ1-2	TRBD1	.	CASSLGSIRDRDGYTF	TGTGCCAGCAGTTTAGGGTCGATCCGGGACAGAGATGGCTACACCTTC
TRBV6-5	TRBJ1-3	TRBD1	.	CASSYQGQGAYVTYF	TGTGCCAGCAGTTACCAGGGACAGGGGGCGTACGTGACTTATTTT
TRBV2	TRBJ2-7	.	.	CASISEGSYEQYF	TGTGCCAGCATTTCCGAAGGGTCCTACGAGCAGTACTTC
TRBV10-2	TRBJ1-1	.	few	CASSWLGRGGTEAFF	TGCGCCAGCAGTTGGTTGGGTCGAGGCGGCACTGAAGCTTTCTTT
TRBV7-2	TRBJ2-7	TRBD2	.	CASSLVGGRMYEQYF	TGTGCCAGCAGCTTAGTAGGCGGGAGGATGTACGAGCAGTACTTC
TRBV15	TRBJ1-4	.	once	CATSRAGDLEKLFF	TGTGCCACCAGCAGAGCGGGGGATTTGGAAAAACTGTTTTTT
TRBV5-1	TRBJ2-2	TRBD2	.	CASTIAGDTGELFF	TGCGCCAGTACGATAGCGGGGGACACCGGGGAGCTGTTTTTT
TRBV5-6	TRBJ1-1	.	.	CASSLAGSIRNTEAFF	TGTGCCAGCAGCTTGGCGGGGTCAATCAGGAACACTGAAGCTTTCTTT
TRBV4-2	TRBJ1-6	.	.	CASSQDYQGSYNSPLHF	TGTGCCAGCAGCCAAGATTACCAGGGTTCCTATAATTCACCCCTCCACTTT
TRBV11-1	TRBJ2-5	.	.	CASSRGRQETQYF	TGTGCCAGCAGCCGGGGACGCCAGGAGACCCAGTACTTC
TRBV6-5	TRBJ1-1	.	.	CASSYSTRMNTEAFF	TGTGCCAGCAGTTACTCGACTCGCATGAACACTGAAGCTTTCTTT
TRBV7-3	TRBJ2-3	.	.	CASSSGSYDTQYF	TGTGCCAGCAGCTCTGGCTCCTACGATACGCAGTATTTT
TRBV11-3	TRBJ2-1	.	.	CASSAQVSNEQFF	TGTGCCAGCAGCGCACAGGTTAGCAATGAGCAGTTCTTC
TRBV25-1	TRBJ2-5	.	.	CASSELGGTGQETQYF	TGTGCCAGCAGTGAACTCGGCGGGACGGGCCAAGAGACCCAGTACTTC
TRBV7-8	TRBJ2-2	.	.	CASSPGGLANTGELFF	TGTGCCAGCAGCCCCGGGGGATTGGCGAACACCGGGGAGCTGTTTTTT
TRBV5-1	TRBJ2-1	TRBD2	.	CASSLGLAGVNEQFF	TGCGCCAGCAGCCTCGGACTAGCGGGAGTCAATGAGCAGTTCTTC
TRBV10-1	TRBJ2-2	.	once	CASSESPGGGRTGELFF	TGCGCCAGCAGTGAGTCCCCAGGGGGCGGGAGAACCGGGGAGCTGTTTTTT
TRBV7-2	TRBJ1-1	.	.	CASSLQQNTEAFF	TGTGCCAGCAGCTTACAACAGAACACTGAAGCTTTCTTT
TRBV9	TRBJ2-1	TRBD2	few	CASSVAGAYNEQFF	TGTGCCAGCAGCGTTGCGGGAGCTTACAATGAGCAGTTCTTC
TRBV11-2	TRBJ1-3	TRBD1	.	CASSLLRGQGDGNTIYF	TGTGCCAGCAGCTTACTCCGAGGACAGGGGGATGGAAACACCATATATTTT
TRBV5-4	TRBJ2-5	.	.	CASSLGPPAGGETQYF	TGTGCCAGCAGCTTGGGTCCCCCGGCCGGAGGGGAGACCCAGTACTTC
TRBV19	TRBJ1-2	TRBD1	few	CASRGQDAYGYTF	TGTGCCAGTAGGGGACAGGATGCCTATGGCTACACCTTC
TRBV5-1	TRBJ2-2	TRBD2	.	CASRLAGGNTGELFF	TGCGCCAGCAGGCTAGCGGGAGGGAACACCGGGGAGCTGTTTTTT
TRBV4-1	TRBJ2-3	.	.	CASSQDRLVSRIPADTQYF	TGCGCCAGCAGCCAAGATCGTCTAGTTTCCAGGATTCCAGCAGATACGCAGTATTTT
TRBV27	TRBJ2-3	.	.	CASSSIGGSTDTQYF	TGTGCCAGCAGTAGCATAGGGGGGAGCACAGATACGCAGTATTTT
TRBV4-1	TRBJ2-2	.	.	CASSQDRVDRGGTGELFF	TGCGCCAGCAGCCAAGATCGGGTCGATAGGGGAGGAACCGGGGAGCTGTTTTTT
TRBV4-1	TRBJ2-5	.	.	CASSQLGSRTQYF	TGCGCCAGCAGCCAGTTGGGTTCTAGGACCCAGTACTTC
TRBV5-1	TRBJ2-1	.	.	CASSSRGTYNEQFF	TGCGCCAGCAGCTCCCGGGGGACTTACAATGAGCAGTTCTTC
TRBV7-2	TRBJ2-5	.	.	CASSRGRGGGFQETQYF	TGTGCCAGCAGCCGCGGCAGGGGTGGAGGGTTCCAAGAGACCCAGTACTTC
TRBV28	TRBJ1-1	.	.	CASSLGRMSEAFF	TGTGCCAGCAGTTTGGGACGGATGTCTGAAGCTTTCTTT
TRBV2	TRBJ1-5	.	.	CASRARGNQPQHF	TGTGCCAGCAGGGCTAGGGGCAATCAGCCCCAGCATTTT